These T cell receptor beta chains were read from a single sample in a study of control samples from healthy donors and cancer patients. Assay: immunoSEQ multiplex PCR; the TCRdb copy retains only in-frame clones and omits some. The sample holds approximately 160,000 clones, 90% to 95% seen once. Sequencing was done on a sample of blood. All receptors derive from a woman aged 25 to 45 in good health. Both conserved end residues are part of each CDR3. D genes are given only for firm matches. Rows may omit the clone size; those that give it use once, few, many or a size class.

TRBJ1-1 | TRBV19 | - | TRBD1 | TGTGCCAGTAGCAGAACAGGGGAGAACACTGAAGCTTTCTTT | CASSRTGENTEAFF
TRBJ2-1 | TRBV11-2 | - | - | TGTGCCAGCAGCTTAGCTGGGCTGGTGCTCGCCTACAATGAGCAGTTCTTC | CASSLAGLVLAYNEQFF
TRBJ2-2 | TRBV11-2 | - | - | TGTGCCAGCAGGCGCCCCAGGGGTTCCACCGGGGAGCTGTTTTTT | CASRRPRGSTGELFF
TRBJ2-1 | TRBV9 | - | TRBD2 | TGTGCCAGCAGCGTACCAGGGACTAGCCTCCCCTACAATGAGCAGTTCTTC | CASSVPGTSLPYNEQFF
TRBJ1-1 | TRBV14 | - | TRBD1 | TGTGCCAGCAGCCAATTTCACAGGGGCACTGAAGCTTTCTTT | CASSQFHRGTEAFF
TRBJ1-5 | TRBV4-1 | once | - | TGCGCCAGCAGCCAAGATACGGGAGGGAATCAGCCCCAGCATTTT | CASSQDTGGNQPQHF
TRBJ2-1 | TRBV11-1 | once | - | TGTGCCAGCAGCCCAGGAGCGCTAAACAATGAGCAGTTCTTC | CASSPGALNNEQFF
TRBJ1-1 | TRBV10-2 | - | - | TGCGCCAGCAGTGATAGTCTGGGGACTGAAGCTTTCTTT | CASSDSLGTEAFF
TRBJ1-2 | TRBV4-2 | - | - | TGTGCCAGCAGCCAAGTAGATCGGGGATGGTCTAACTATGGCTACACCTTC | CASSQVDRGWSNYGYTF
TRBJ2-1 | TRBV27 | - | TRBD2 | TGTGCCAGCAGGTGGGCTAGCGGCGACAATGAGCAGTTCTTC | CASRWASGDNEQFF
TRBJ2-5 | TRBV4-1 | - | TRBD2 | TGCGCCAGCAGCCAAGGAGAACTAGCGAGTCAAGAGACCCAGTACTTC | CASSQGELASQETQYF
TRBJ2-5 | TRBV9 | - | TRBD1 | TGTGCCAGCAGCGTAGATCGGGAGATGGGACAGGAGGTTACCCAGTACTTC | CASSVDREMGQEVTQYF
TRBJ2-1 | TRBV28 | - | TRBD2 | TGTGCCAGCAGTTCCGCAGCGGGAGTTGACTACAATGAGCAGTTCTTC | CASSSAAGVDYNEQFF
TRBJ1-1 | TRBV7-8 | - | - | TGTGCCAGCAGTACCCTTGACGGGAGGGACACTGAAGCTTTCTTT | CASSTLDGRDTEAFF